A selection of T cell receptor beta chains follows, all from one sample in a study of cytomegalovirus exposure and HLA in healthy donors. Clones were sequenced by immunoSEQ multiplex PCR, and TCRdb holds only the in-frame ones, with some missing. This table holds approximately 54,000 clones, approximately 90% found once. Specimen: PBMCs. The receptor source for this set is a woman aged 18-29 years in good health and CMV-seropositive. Both conserved end residues are part of each CDR3. The D gene is left open where the match is weak. Clone size, where shown, is once, few, many, or a class for clones that have expanded.

v_call	clone_size	j_call	d_call	cdr3_nt	cdr3_aa
TRBV28	NA	TRBJ1-4	NA	TGTGCCAGCCTCACAACAAAGGGGTTAAGTGAAAAACTGTTTTTT	CASLTTKGLSEKLFF
TRBV6-5	NA	TRBJ2-7	NA	TGTGCCAGCAGGCTACACCGGGACTACGAGCAGTACTTC	CASRLHRDYEQYF
TRBV12-5	NA	TRBJ2-7	NA	TGTGCTAGTGGTTTGACTGGCGGATACGAGCAGTACTTC	CASGLTGGYEQYF
TRBV9	NA	TRBJ2-1	NA	TGTGCCAGCAGCGTAGGGACTATCCACAATGAGCAGTTCTTC	CASSVGTIHNEQFF
TRBV7-9	few	TRBJ2-7	NA	TGTGCCAGCAGCCCCGCCTACGAGCAGTACTTC	CASSPAYEQYF
TRBV11-1	NA	TRBJ2-6	NA	TGTGCCAGCAGCTTTTTTGGGGCCAACGTCCTGACTTTT	CASSFFGANVLTF
TRBV9	NA	TRBJ2-1	TRBD2	TGTGCCAGCAGCGTAATCCCTAGCGGGGGGTCCAATGAGCAGTTCTTC	CASSVIPSGGSNEQFF
TRBV5-4	NA	TRBJ2-4	TRBD2	TGTGCCAGCAGCTTGGCTAGCGGAGAAAACATTCAGTACTTC	CASSLASGENIQYF
TRBV5-1	few	TRBJ1-2	NA	TGCGCCAGCAGCTTGGACAGTAACTATGGCTACACCTTC	CASSLDSNYGYTF
TRBV4-2	NA	TRBJ1-5	TRBD1	TGTGCCAGCAGCCAAGTAACTACACAGGGGGCTGGACAGCCCCAGCATTTT	CASSQVTTQGAGQPQHF
TRBV4-3	NA	TRBJ2-1	TRBD2	TGCGCCAGCAGCCCCATTGGACTAGCGGGGGGCTGGTATAATGAGCAGTTCTTC	CASSPIGLAGGWYNEQFF
TRBV10-3	NA	TRBJ1-5	TRBD1	TGTGCCATCAGTGGGACAGGGAGCAGCAATCAGCCCCAGCATTTT	CAISGTGSSNQPQHF
TRBV14	once	TRBJ1-2	NA	TGTGCCAGCAGCCAAGCAGGGTACGATGGCTACACCTTC	CASSQAGYDGYTF
TRBV29-1	NA	TRBJ1-2	TRBD1	TGCAGCGTCACGACAGGGGGCGGTTATGGCTACACCTTC	CSVTTGGGYGYTF
TRBV28	NA	TRBJ2-1	TRBD1	TGTGCCAGCAGTCCCGGGACAGGGGGCTCCAATGAGCAGTTCTTC	CASSPGTGGSNEQFF
TRBV6-6	NA	TRBJ1-2	NA	TGTGCCAGCAGTTACGGAGCCCTCGGGGGCTACACCTTC	CASSYGALGGYTF
TRBV7-3	NA	TRBJ2-3	NA	TGTGCCAGCAGCCCTCTAGAGGGTGGCACAGATACGCAGTATTTT	CASSPLEGGTDTQYF
TRBV7-2	NA	TRBJ2-5	TRBD2	TGTGCCAGCAGCTTAGCGTGGCGAACTAGCGGGGGGGGACGCGAGACCCAGTACTTC	CASSLAWRTSGGGRETQYF
TRBV28	NA	TRBJ1-5	TRBD1	TGTGCCAGCAAGTTGGGGACAGGGTCGGATAGCAATCAGCCCCAGCATTTT	CASKLGTGSDSNQPQHF
TRBV9	NA	TRBJ2-3	NA	TGTGCCAGCAGCGTAGGGGGCGGAAGCACAGATACGCAGTATTTT	CASSVGGGSTDTQYF
TRBV7-3	NA	TRBJ2-2	TRBD1	TGTGCCAGCAGTCGGGACAGGGTTGCCGGGGAGCTGTTTTTT	CASSRDRVAGELFF
TRBV19	NA	TRBJ2-7	NA	TGTGCCAGTAGTCCGGGACTTTACGAGCAGTACTTC	CASSPGLYEQYF
TRBV6-4	once	TRBJ2-1	TRBD1	TGTGCCAGCAGTGGGGAGGGACAGGGGAGCGATGAGCAGGTCTTC	CASSGEGQGSDEQVF
TRBV5-1	NA	TRBJ2-5	NA	TGCGCCAGCAGCTTCCCTAGCGCCGGGGAGACCCAGTACTTC	CASSFPSAGETQYF
TRBV6-5	NA	TRBJ1-1	TRBD1	TGTGCCAGCAGTCTCGGGACAGGGCCTGAAGCTTTCTTT	CASSLGTGPEAFF
TRBV28	NA	TRBJ2-1	NA	TGTGCCAGCAGTTTCGCCAGGGGGGCCTACAATGAGCAGTTCTTC	CASSFARGAYNEQFF
TRBV2	once	TRBJ1-5	NA	TGTGCCAGCAGTGGGCAGGGCTATCAGCCCCAGCATTTT	CASSGQGYQPQHF
TRBV5-4	few	TRBJ2-7	NA	TGTGCCAGCAGCGCCGAGCTAGGCAAAAGCTCCTACGAGCAGTACTTC	CASSAELGKSSYEQYF
TRBV11-2	NA	TRBJ2-1	NA	TGTGCCAGCAGCTTAGGCGGGGCAGCGAGCTCGCACAATGAGCAGTTCTTC	CASSLGGAASSHNEQFF
TRBV10-2	NA	TRBJ2-7	TRBD1	TGCGCCAGCACGGCAGGGGGAGACGAGCAGTACTTC	CASTAGGDEQYF
TRBV30	once	TRBJ2-7	TRBD2	TGTGCCTGGCGAGGGGTAGCGGGGGCGTTCGAGCAGTACTTC	CAWRGVAGAFEQYF
TRBV30	NA	TRBJ1-2	NA	TGTGCCTGGGCCAGACAGTTCTATGGCTACACCTTC	CAWARQFYGYTF
TRBV5-1	NA	TRBJ2-2	NA	TGCGCCAGCAGCTTTACCCCCGGGTCTCAGACCGGGGAGCTGTTTTTT	CASSFTPGSQTGELFF
TRBV4-2	NA	TRBJ2-3	NA	TGTGCCAGCAGCCAAGAAAAGGGGGGGGGCACAGATACGCAGTATTTT	CASSQEKGGGTDTQYF
TRBV4-1	NA	TRBJ2-1	TRBD2	TGCGCCAGCAGTCCCGGACTAGCGGGGGCCCCGGGGGGTGAGCAGTTCTTC	CASSPGLAGAPGGEQFF
TRBV6-6	NA	TRBJ1-2	NA	TGTGCCAGCAGTTACAGCTTGGGAGGCTATGGCTACACCTTC	CASSYSLGGYGYTF
TRBV4-2	NA	TRBJ2-7	TRBD2	TGTGCCAGCAGCCAGACTAGCGGGGGCTCCTACGAGCAGTACTTC	CASSQTSGGSYEQYF
TRBV2	NA	TRBJ1-5	NA	TGTGCCAGCAGTGACCTCGGGATGACACGAGGCAATCAGCCCCAGCATTTT	CASSDLGMTRGNQPQHF
TRBV4-1	once	TRBJ1-3	TRBD1	TGCGCCAGCAGCCTCCAGGGGGCGCTAGGAAACACCATATATTTT	CASSLQGALGNTIYF
TRBV4-3	NA	TRBJ2-3	NA	TGCGCCAGCAGCCAAGGGGGGCAGTCTGCGCAGTATTTT	CASSQGGQSAQYF
TRBV7-2	NA	TRBJ2-5	TRBD2	TGTGCCAGCAGCTTAGCCTCCGGGACTAGCGGGGAGACCCAGTACTTC	CASSLASGTSGETQYF
TRBV10-3	NA	TRBJ1-2	NA	TGTGCCATCAGTGAGCGGGGGGACTATGGCTACACCTTC	CAISERGDYGYTF
TRBV9	NA	TRBJ1-6	NA	TGTGCCAGCAGCGCCTCGGGTTCACCCCTCCACTTT	CASSASGSPLHF
TRBV6-1	NA	TRBJ1-2	NA	TGTGCCAGCAGTGAGGAAGCGACAGGTTTGGGCTATGGCTACACCTTC	CASSEEATGLGYGYTF